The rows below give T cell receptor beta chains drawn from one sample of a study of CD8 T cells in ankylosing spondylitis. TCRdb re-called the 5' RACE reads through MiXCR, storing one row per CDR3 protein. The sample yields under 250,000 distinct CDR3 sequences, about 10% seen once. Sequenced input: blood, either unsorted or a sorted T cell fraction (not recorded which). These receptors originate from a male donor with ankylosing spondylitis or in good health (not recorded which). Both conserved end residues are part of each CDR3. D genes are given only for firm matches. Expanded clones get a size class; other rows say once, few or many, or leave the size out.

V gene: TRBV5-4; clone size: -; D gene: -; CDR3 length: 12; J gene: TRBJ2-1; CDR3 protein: CASSLTWDEQFF; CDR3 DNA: TGTGCCAGCAGCCTTACCTGGGATGAGCAGTTCTTC
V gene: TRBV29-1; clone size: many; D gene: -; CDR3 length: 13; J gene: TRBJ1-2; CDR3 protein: CSVLPMTGHGYTF; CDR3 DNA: TGCAGCGTCCTCCCGATGACAGGACATGGCTACACCTTC
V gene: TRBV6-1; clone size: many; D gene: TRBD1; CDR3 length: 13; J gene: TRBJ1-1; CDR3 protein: CASRRQGSTEAFF; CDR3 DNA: TGTGCCAGCAGAAGACAGGGATCCACTGAAGCTTTCTTT
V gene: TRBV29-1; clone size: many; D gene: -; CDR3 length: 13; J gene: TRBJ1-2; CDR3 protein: CSGEGQGGNGYTF; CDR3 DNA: TGCAGCGGCGAGGGGCAGGGCGGAAATGGCTACACCTTC
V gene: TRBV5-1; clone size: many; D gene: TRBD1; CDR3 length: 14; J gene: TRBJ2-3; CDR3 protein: CASSWGQGTDTQYF; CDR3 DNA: TGCGCCAGCAGCTGGGGACAGGGCACAGATACGCAGTATTTT
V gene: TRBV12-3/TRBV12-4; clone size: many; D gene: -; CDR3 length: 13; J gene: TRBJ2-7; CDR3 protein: CASSPLNGGEQYF; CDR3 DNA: TGTGCCAGCAGTCCACTAAATGGGGGCGAGCAGTACTTC
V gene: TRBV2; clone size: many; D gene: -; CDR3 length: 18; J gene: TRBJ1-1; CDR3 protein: CASRGERAFWEMNTEAFF; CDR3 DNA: TGTGCCAGCAGAGGGGAACGGGCGTTTTGGGAAATGAACACTGAAGCTTTCTTT
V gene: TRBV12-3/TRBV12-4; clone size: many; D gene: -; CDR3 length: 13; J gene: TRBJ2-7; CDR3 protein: CASSLVLALEQYF; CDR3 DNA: TGTGCCAGCAGTTTAGTACTAGCTCTCGAGCAGTACTTC
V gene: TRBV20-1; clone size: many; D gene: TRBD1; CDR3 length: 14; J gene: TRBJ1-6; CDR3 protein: CSARQGGTNSPLHF; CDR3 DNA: TGCAGTGCTCGACAGGGGGGCACAAATTCACCCCTCCACTTT
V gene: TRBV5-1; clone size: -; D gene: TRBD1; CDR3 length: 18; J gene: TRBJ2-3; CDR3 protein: CASSLTQGASMITDTQYF; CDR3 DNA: TGCGCCAGCAGCTTAACTCAGGGGGCATCTATGATCACAGATACGCAGTATTTT
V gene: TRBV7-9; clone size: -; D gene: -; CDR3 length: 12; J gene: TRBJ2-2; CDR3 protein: CASMRNTGELFF; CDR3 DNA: TGTGCCAGCATGAGGAACACCGGGGAGCTGTTTTTT
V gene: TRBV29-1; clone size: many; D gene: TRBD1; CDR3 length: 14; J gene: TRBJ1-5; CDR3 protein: CSVTTGGSNQPQHF; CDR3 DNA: TGCAGCGTCACTACAGGGGGAAGCAATCAGCCCCAGCATTTT
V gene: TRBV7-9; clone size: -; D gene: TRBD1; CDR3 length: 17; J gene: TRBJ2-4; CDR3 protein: CASSLLDRGLAKNIQYF; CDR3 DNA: TGTGCCAGCAGCTTATTGGACAGGGGGCTAGCCAAAAACATTCAGTACTTC
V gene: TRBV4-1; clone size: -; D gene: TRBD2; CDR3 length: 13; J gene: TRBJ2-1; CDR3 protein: CASSQEGLPDQFF; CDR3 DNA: TGCGCCAGCAGCCAAGAGGGACTACCCGACCAGTTCTTC
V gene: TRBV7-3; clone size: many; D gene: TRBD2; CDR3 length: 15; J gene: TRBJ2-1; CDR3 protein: CASSLASGRYNEQFF; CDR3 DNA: TGTGCCAGCAGCTTAGCTAGCGGGCGTTACAATGAGCAGTTCTTC
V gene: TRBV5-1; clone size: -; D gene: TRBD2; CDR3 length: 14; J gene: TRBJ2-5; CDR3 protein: CASSLGTSMETQYF; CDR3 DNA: TGCGCCAGCAGCTTGGGGACTAGCATGGAGACCCAGTACTTC
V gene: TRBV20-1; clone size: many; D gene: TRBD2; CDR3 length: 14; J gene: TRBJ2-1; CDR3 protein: CSAQSGSGYNEQFF; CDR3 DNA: TGCAGTGCTCAAAGCGGGAGTGGATACAATGAGCAGTTCTTC
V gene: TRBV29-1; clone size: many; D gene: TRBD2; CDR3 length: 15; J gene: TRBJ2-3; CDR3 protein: CSVRGPAGGTDTQYF; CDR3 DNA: TGCAGCGTTAGAGGGCCCGCGGGAGGCACAGATACGCAGTATTTT
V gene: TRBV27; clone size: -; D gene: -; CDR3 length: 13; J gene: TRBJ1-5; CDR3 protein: CARFIDYDQPQHF; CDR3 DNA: TGTGCCCGCTTCATCGATTATGATCAGCCCCAGCATTTT
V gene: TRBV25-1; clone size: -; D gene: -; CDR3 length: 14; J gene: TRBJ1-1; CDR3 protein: CASSEWGRNTEAFF; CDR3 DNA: TGTGCCAGCAGTGAATGGGGGAGAAACACTGAAGCTTTCTTT
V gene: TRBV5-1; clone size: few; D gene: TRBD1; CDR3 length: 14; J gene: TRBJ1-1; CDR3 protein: CASRTTGGNTEAFF; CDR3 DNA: TGCGCCAGCAGGACGACAGGGGGGAACACTGAAGCTTTCTTT
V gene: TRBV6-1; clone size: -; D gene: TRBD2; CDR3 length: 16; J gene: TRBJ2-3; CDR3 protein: CASSPNSGRAGDAQYF; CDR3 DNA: TGTGCCAGCAGCCCCAATAGCGGGAGGGCGGGAGATGCGCAGTATTTT
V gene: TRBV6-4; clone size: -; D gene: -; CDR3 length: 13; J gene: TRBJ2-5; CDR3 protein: CASSVASVETQYF; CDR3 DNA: TGTGCCAGCAGTGTTGCCTCAGTAGAGACCCAGTACTTC
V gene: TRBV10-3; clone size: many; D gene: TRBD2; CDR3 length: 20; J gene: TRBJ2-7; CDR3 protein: CAISDAYGTGGLAGAYEQYF; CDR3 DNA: TGTGCCATCAGTGATGCTTACGGGACTGGGGGACTAGCGGGAGCCTACGAGCAGTACTTC
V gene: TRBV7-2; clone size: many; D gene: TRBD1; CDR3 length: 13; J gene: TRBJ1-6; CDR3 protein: CASSGQGYSPLHF; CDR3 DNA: TGTGCCAGCAGCGGACAGGGATATTCACCCCTCCACTTT
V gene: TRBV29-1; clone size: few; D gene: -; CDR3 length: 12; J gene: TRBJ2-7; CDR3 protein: CSVEDGGPEQYF; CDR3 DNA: TGCAGCGTGGAGGACGGGGGCCCTGAGCAGTACTTC
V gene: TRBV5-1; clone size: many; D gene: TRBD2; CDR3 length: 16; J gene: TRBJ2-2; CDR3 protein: CASSLGTSGDTGELFF; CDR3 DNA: TGCGCCAGCAGCCTTGGGACTAGCGGGGATACCGGGGAGCTGTTTTTT
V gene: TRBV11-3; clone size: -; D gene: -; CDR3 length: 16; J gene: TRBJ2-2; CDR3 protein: CASSLDYGGSPGELFF; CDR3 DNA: TGTGCCAGCAGCTTAGATTATGGTGGTTCCCCCGGGGAGCTGTTTTTT
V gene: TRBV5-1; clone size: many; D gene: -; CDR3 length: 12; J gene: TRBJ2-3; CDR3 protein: CASSYGGHTQYF; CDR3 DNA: TGCGCCAGCAGCTACGGTGGGCATACGCAGTATTTT
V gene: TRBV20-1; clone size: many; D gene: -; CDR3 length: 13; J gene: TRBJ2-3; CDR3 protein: CSASDPQPDTQYF; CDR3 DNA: TGCAGTGCTAGCGACCCTCAGCCGGATACGCAGTATTTT
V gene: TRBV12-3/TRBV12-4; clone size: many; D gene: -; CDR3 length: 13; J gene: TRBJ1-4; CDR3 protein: CASSFGTDEKLFF; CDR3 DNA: TGTGCCAGCAGTTTCGGGACCGACGAAAAACTGTTTTTT
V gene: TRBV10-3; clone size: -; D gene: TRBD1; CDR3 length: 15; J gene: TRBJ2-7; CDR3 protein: CAISDSDRRVYEQYF; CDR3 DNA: TGTGCCATCAGTGACTCGGACAGGAGAGTTTACGAGCAGTACTTC
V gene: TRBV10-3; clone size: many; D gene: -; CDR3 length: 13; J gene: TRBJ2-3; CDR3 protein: CAITPGVGDTQYF; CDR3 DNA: TGTGCCATCACCCCCGGGGTCGGTGATACGCAGTATTTT
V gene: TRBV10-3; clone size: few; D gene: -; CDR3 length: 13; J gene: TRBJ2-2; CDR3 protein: CAISGEYTGELFF; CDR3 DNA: TGTGCCATCAGTGGGGAGTACACCGGGGAGCTGTTTTTT
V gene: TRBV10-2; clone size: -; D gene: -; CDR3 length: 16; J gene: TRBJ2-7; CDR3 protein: CASTPEVGAVSYEQYF; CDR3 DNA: TGCGCCAGCACCCCAGAAGTAGGGGCGGTCTCCTACGAGCAGTACTTC
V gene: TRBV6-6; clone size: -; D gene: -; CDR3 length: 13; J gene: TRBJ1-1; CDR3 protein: CASSFGPNTEAFF; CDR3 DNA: TGTGCCAGCAGTTTTGGGCCGAACACTGAAGCTTTCTTT
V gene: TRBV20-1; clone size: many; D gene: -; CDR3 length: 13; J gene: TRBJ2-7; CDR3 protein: CSAFGVGAHEQYF; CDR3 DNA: TGCAGTGCTTTCGGGGTGGGGGCCCACGAGCAGTACTTC
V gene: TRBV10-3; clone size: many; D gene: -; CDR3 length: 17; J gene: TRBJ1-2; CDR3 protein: CAISRRRTDPLNYGYTF; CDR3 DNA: TGTGCCATCAGTCGTAGACGGACGGATCCCCTTAACTATGGCTACACCTTC
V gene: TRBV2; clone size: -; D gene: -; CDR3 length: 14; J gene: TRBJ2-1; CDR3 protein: CASRGSVSYNEQFF; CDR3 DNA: TGTGCCAGCCGGGGGTCAGTCTCCTACAATGAGCAGTTCTTC
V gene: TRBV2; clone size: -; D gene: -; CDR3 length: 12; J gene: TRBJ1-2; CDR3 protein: CASSEGFDGYTF; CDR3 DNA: TGTGCCAGCAGTGAGGGCTTTGATGGCTACACCTTC
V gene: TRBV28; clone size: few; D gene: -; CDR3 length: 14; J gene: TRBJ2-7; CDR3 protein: CASTKEGMVYEQYF; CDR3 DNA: TGTGCCAGCACCAAGGAGGGGATGGTCTACGAGCAGTACTTC
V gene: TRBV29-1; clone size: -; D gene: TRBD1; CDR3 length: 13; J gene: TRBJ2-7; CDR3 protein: CSGLAGQGNEQYF; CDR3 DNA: TGCAGCGGGCTTGCGGGACAGGGGAACGAGCAGTACTTC
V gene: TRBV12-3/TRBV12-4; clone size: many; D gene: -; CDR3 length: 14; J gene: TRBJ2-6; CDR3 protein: CASSFLSGANVLTF; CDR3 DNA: TGTGCCAGCAGTTTCCTCTCTGGGGCCAACGTCCTGACTTTC
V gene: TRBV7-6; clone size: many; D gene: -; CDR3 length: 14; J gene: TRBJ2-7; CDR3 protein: CASSLTPGAYEQYF; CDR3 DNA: TGTGCCAGCAGCTTGACCCCAGGGGCCTACGAGCAGTACTTC
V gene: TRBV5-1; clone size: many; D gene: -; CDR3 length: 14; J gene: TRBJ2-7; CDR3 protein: CASSLDWAMDEQYF; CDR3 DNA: TGCGCCAGCAGCTTGGATTGGGCCATGGACGAGCAGTACTTC
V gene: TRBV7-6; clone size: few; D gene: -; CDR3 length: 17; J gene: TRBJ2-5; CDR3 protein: CASSFSPYTGGQETQYF; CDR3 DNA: TGTGCCAGCAGCTTCTCCCCGTACACGGGCGGGCAAGAGACCCAGTACTTC
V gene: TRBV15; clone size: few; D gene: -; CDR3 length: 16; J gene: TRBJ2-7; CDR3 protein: CATSRDRPTSSYEQYF; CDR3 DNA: TGTGCCACCAGCAGAGATCGCCCAACTAGCTCCTACGAGCAGTACTTC
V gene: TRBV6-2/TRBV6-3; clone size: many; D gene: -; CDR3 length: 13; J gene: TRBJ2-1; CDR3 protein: CASKEPSYNEQFF; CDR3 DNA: TGTGCCAGCAAGGAACCCTCCTACAATGAGCAGTTCTTC
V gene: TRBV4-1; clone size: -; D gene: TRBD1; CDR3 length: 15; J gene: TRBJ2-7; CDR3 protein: CASSLDRVSFYEQYF; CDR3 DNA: TGCGCCAGCAGCCTCGACAGGGTGTCCTTCTACGAGCAGTACTTC
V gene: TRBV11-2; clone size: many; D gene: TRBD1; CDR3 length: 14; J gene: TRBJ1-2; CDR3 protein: CASTAIRGLDGYTF; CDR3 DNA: TGTGCCAGCACTGCCATAAGGGGGCTCGATGGCTACACCTTC